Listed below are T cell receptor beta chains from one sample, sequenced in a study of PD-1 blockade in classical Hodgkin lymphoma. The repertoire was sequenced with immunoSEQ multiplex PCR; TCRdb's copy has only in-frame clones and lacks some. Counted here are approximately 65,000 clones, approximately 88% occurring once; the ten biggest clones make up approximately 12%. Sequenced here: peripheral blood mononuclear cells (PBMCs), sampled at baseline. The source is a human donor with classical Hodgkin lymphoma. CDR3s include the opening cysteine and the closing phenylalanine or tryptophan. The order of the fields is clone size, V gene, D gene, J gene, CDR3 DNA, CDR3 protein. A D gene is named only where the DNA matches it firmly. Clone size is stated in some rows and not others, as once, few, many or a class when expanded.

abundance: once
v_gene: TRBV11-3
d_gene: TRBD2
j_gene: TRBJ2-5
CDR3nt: TGTGCCAGTAGAGCCCTGAGCGGGGGGAAAGAGACCCAGTACTTC
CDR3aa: CASRALSGGKETQYF

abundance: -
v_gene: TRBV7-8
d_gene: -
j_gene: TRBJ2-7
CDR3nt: TGTGCCAGCAGCTTAGGGGAGGACTCGGCTAGCGTCTCCTACGAGCAGTACTTC
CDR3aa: CASSLGEDSASVSYEQYF

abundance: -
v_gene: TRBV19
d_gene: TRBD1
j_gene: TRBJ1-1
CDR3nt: TGTGCCAGCCTTCAGGGGGCGGTTACTGAAGCTTTCTTT
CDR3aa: CASLQGAVTEAFF

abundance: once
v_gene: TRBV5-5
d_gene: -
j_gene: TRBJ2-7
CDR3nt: TGTGCCAGCAGCTTGGTAGGGTACGAGCAGTACTTC
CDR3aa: CASSLVGYEQYF

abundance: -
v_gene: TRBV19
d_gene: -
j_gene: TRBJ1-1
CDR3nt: TGTGCCAGTACCCCCCGGAGCAGGTCCACTGAAGCTTTCTTT
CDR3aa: CASTPRSRSTEAFF

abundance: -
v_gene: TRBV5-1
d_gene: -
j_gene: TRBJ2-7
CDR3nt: TGCGCCAGCAGGGGGTACAGCTCCTACGAGCAGTACTTC
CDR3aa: CASRGYSSYEQYF

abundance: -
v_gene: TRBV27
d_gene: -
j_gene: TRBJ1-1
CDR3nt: TGTGCCAGCAGTTTAGGGGTGGGCACTGAAGCTTTCTTT
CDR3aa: CASSLGVGTEAFF

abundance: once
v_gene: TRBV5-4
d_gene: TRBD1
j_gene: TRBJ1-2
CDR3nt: TGTGCCAGCAGCGGGGGACAGGGCCTTCGGAGGGGCCACTATGGCTACACCTTC
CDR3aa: CASSGGQGLRRGHYGYTF

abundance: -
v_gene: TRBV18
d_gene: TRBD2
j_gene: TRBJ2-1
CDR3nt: TGTGCCAGCTCACCACTCGTCGGGGGGGCTTACAATGAGCAGTTCTTC
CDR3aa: CASSPLVGGAYNEQFF

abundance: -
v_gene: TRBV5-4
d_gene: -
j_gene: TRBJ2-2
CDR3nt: TGTGCCAGCAGCCGGGCGGAGGCAAACACCGGGGAGCTGTTTTTT
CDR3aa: CASSRAEANTGELFF

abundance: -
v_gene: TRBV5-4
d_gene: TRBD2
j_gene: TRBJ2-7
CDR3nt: TGTGCCAGCAGCTTGGGACTAGCGGGGGCCGGCTACGAGCAGTACTTC
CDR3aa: CASSLGLAGAGYEQYF

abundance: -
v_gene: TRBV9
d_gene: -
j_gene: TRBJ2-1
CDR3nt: TGTGCCAGCAGCGCCCCCGGGGAGCAGTTCTTC
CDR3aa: CASSAPGEQFF

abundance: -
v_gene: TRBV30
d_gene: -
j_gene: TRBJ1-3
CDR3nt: TGTGCCTGGAGTAGGGGCCCCGGGCACTCTGGAAACACCATATATTTT
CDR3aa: CAWSRGPGHSGNTIYF

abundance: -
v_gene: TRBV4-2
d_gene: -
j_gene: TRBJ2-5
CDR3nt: TGTGCCAGCAGCCCTCGACTAGTTGAGACCCAGTACTTC
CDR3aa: CASSPRLVETQYF

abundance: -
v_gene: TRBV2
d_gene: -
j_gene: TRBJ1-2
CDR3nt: TGTGCCAGCAGTGGGGCAGGTCCTGGCTACACCTTC
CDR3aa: CASSGAGPGYTF

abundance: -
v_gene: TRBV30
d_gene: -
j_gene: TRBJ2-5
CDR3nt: TGTGCCTGGAGTGTGAGGACGGAAGAGACCCAGTACTTC
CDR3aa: CAWSVRTEETQYF

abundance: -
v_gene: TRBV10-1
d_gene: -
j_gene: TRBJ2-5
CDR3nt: TGCGCCAGCAGTGAGGGGTTCAGGGTCCAAGAGACCCAGTACTTC
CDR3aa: CASSEGFRVQETQYF

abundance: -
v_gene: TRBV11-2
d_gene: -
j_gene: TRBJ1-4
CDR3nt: TGTGCCAGCAGCCAAGGGCTACCCACCGCAACTAATGAAAAACTGTTTTTT
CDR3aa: CASSQGLPTATNEKLFF

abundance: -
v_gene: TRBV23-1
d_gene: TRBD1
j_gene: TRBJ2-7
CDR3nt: TGCGCCAACGGCGGGACAGGGGTCTACGAGCAGTACTTC
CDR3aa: CANGGTGVYEQYF

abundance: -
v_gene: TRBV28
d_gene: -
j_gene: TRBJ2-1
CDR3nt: TGTGCCAGCAGTTGGCTGCCCAGCGGGCTATACAATGAGCAGTTCTTC
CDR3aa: CASSWLPSGLYNEQFF

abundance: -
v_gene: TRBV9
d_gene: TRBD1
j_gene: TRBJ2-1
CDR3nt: TGTGCCAGCAGCTCCACCCGACAGGGTTCCTACAATGAGCAGTTCTTC
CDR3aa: CASSSTRQGSYNEQFF

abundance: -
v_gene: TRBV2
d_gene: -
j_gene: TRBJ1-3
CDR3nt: TGTGCCAGTCGCCAGGGGCTCCTTCTCGGAAACACCATATATTTT
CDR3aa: CASRQGLLLGNTIYF

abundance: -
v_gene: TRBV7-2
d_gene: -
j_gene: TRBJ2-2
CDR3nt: TGTGCCAGCAGAGGACAGCTCGCGAACACCGGGGAGCTGTTTTTT
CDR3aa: CASRGQLANTGELFF

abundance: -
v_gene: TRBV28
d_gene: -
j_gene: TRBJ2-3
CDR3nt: TGTGCCAGCAGTTTAGGAAGCCTCCTAGCACCCTCCACAGATACGCAGTATTTT
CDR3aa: CASSLGSLLAPSTDTQYF

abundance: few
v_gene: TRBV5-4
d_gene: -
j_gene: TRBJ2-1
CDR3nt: TGTGCCAGCAGCTTGGAAGGAGCGGACAATGAGCAGTTCTTC
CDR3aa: CASSLEGADNEQFF

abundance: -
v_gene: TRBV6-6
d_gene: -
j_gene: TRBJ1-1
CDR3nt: TGTGCCAGCAGTTTACTCACTGGCACTGAAGCTTTCTTT
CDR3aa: CASSLLTGTEAFF

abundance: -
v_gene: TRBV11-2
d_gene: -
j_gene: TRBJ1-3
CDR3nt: TGTGCCAGCAGCTTGACTATATCCGGAAACACCATATATTTT
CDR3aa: CASSLTISGNTIYF

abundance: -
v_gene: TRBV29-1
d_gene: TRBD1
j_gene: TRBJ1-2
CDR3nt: TGCAGCGCCGGGGACAGGGGTGATGGCTACACCTTC
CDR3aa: CSAGDRGDGYTF

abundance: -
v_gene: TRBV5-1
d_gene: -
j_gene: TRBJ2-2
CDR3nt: TGCGCCAGCAGCTTGGGCGGAGGGGGCACCGGGGAGCTGTTTTTT
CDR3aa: CASSLGGGGTGELFF

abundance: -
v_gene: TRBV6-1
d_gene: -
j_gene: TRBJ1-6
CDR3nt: TGTGCCGGCAGTCGTGCCGGGGGTGTTTATTCACCCCTCCACTTT
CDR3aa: CAGSRAGGVYSPLHF

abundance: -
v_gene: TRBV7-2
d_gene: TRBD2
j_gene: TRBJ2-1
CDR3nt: TGTGCCAGCAGTCAAACAGCGGGGGGGATCTATGAGCAGTTCTTC
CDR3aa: CASSQTAGGIYEQFF

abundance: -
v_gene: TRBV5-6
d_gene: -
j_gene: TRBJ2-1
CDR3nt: TGTGCCAGCAGCTTGGGAAGGAGGAGGGGGCGAATAGAGGTGAGTGAGCAGTTCTTC
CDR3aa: CASSLGRRRGRIEVSEQFF

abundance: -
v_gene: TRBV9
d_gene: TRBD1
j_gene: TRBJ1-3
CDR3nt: TGTGCCAGCAGCGCCAAGGACAGGGGGTCCGGAAACACCATATATTTT
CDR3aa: CASSAKDRGSGNTIYF

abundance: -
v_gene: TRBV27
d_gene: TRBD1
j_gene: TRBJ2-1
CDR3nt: TGTGCCAGCAGTTTTCCCCCTACAGGGGGCAATGAGCAGTTCTTC
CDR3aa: CASSFPPTGGNEQFF

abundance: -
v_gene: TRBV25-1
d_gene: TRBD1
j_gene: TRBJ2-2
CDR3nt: TGTGCCAGCAGTCCGACAGGGTGGAGGAACACCGGGGAGCTGTTTTTT
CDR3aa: CASSPTGWRNTGELFF

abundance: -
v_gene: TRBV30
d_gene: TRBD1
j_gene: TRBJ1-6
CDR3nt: TGTGCCTGGAGAGACAGGGAAGAGGCCCTCCACTTT
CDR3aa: CAWRDREEALHF

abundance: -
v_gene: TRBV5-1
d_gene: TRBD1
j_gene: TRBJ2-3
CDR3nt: TGCGCCAGCAGCTTGGAACAGGGGACCTGGGGGGATACGCAGTATTTT
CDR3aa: CASSLEQGTWGDTQYF

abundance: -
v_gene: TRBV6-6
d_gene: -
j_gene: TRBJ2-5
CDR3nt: TGTGCCAGTCTGGGGCCTACCCAGTACTTC
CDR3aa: CASLGPTQYF

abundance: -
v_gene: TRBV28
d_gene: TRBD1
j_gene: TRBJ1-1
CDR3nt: TGTGCCAGCAGCAACAGGGGCTGGAACACTGAAGCTTTCTTT
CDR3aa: CASSNRGWNTEAFF

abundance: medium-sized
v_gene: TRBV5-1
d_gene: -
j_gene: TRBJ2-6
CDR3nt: TGCGCCAGCAGCTGGGACACCCGCTCTGGGGCCAACGTCCTGACTTTC
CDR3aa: CASSWDTRSGANVLTF

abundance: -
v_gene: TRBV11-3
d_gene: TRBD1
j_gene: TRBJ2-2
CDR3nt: TGTGCCAGCAGCCAGGGGGTCTCGTCTTACACCGGGGAGCTGTTTTTT
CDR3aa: CASSQGVSSYTGELFF

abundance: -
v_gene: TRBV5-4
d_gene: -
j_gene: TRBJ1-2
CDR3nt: TGTGCCAGCAGCATACAGGGAGGGGATGGCTACACCTTC
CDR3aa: CASSIQGGDGYTF

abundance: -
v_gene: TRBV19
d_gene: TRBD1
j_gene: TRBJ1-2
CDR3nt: TGTGCCAGTAGCCCACAGGGGACCCCCTATGGCTACACCTTC
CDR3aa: CASSPQGTPYGYTF

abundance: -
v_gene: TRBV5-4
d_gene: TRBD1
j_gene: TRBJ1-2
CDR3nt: TGTGCCAGCAGCATCGGACAGGGCCTCACCTTC
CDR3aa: CASSIGQGLTF

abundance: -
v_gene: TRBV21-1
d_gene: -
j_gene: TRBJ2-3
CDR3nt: TGTGCCAGCAGCAACCATCTAGCGGGTAGCACAGATACGCAGTATTTT
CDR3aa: CASSNHLAGSTDTQYF

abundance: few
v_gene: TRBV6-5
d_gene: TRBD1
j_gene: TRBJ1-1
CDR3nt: TGTGCCAGCAGTTACGACAGGGGCTACACTGAAGCTTTCTTT
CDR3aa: CASSYDRGYTEAFF

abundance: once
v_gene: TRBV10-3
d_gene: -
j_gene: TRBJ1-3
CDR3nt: TGTGCCATCAAGGGGGGAGGAATCTCTGGAAACACCATATATTTT
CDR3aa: CAIKGGGISGNTIYF

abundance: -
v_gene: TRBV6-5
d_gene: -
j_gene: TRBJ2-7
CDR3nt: TGTGCCAGCAGTTATAGACAGGAATCCTACGAGCAGTACTTC
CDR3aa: CASSYRQESYEQYF

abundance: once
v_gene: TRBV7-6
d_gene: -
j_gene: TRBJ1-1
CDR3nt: TGTGCCAGCAGCTTAGAGAGAGGAGGCAGGAACACTGAAGCTTTCTTT
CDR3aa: CASSLERGGRNTEAFF

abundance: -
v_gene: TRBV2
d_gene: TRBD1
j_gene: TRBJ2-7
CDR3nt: TGTGCCAGCACCCGGGACAGCTCCTACGAGCAGTACTTC
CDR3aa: CASTRDSSYEQYF

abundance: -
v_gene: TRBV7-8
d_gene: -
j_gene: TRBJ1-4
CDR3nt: TGTGCCAGCAGCGTCACCTGGACATTGACTAATGAAAAACTGTTTTTT
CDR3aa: CASSVTWTLTNEKLFF

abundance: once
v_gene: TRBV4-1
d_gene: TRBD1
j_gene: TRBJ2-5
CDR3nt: TGCGCCAGCAGCCAAGTCGCCGGACAGGGGGCTGTACAAGAGACCCAGTACTTC
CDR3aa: CASSQVAGQGAVQETQYF

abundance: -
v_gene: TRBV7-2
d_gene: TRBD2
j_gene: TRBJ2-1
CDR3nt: TGTGCCGCGAGGAGGGGCGGGGGCTCCTACAATGAGCAGTTCTTC
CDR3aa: CAARRGGGSYNEQFF

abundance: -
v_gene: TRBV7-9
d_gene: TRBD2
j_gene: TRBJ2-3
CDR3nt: TGTGCCAGCATACTAGCGGGGGGTCCAGATACGCAGTATTTT
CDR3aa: CASILAGGPDTQYF

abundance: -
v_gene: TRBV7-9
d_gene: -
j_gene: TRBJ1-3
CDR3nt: TGTGCCAGCAGCTTAGCCACCAGACACCCAAGAGGAAACACCATATATTTT
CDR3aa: CASSLATRHPRGNTIYF

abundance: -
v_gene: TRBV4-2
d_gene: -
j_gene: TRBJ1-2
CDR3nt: TGTGCCAGCAGCTCCTGGACATCCTATGGCTACACCTTC
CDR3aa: CASSSWTSYGYTF

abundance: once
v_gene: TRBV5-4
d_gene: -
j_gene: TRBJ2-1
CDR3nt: TGCGCCAGCAGCCGACAACCCACATCTGTCTCCTACAATGAGCAGTTCTTC
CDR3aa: CASSRQPTSVSYNEQFF

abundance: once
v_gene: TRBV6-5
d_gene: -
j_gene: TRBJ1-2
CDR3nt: TGTGCCAGCAGTTACTCGGGCCATGGCTACACCTTC
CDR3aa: CASSYSGHGYTF

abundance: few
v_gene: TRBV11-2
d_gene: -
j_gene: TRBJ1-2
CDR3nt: TGTGCCAGCAGCTTAGGCAGGGAGGGCTACACCTTC
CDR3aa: CASSLGREGYTF

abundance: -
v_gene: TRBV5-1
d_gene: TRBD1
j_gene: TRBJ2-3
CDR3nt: TGCGCCAGCGGAGGACAGGGGGCGGATACGCAGTATTTT
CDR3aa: CASGGQGADTQYF